The clone carrying this T cell receptor beta chain was seen a few times. Its antigen remains unknown. This record belongs to a study of early T cells in non-severe SARS-CoV-2 infection. Study summary: RNA in bulk from unsorted whole blood was sequenced, and chains were unpaired.

General study results and limits: Matching against VDJdb likely underestimated virus-specific expansions, favoring anti-spike CD8.

The length of the CDR3 is 15 residues. CDR1 and CDR2 (germline): MNHEY, SMNVEV (reference sequence). V shed 0 bases and J 5 bases; nucleotides not matched to a gene: 6. The TCR library protocol was used to attach unique molecular identifiers. These identifiers were attached to individual cDNA molecules. One entry per CDR3 protein results from TCRdb running MiXCR on the 5' RACE reads. The sample contains about 66,000 distinct CDR3 sequences, approximately 13% of which appear only once. The clonotype comes from an adult who was a healthcare worker with PCR-confirmed SARS-CoV-2 infection or an uninfected control (not recorded which). V usage is TRBV27 and J usage is TRBJ1-1; 7 bases map to TRBD1. The sample comprised whole blood. The CDR3 loop reads CASSLSPGGLTEAFF. As DNA, the CDR3 is TGTGCCAGCAGTTTATCCCCAGGGGGACTGACTGAAGCTTTCTTT.